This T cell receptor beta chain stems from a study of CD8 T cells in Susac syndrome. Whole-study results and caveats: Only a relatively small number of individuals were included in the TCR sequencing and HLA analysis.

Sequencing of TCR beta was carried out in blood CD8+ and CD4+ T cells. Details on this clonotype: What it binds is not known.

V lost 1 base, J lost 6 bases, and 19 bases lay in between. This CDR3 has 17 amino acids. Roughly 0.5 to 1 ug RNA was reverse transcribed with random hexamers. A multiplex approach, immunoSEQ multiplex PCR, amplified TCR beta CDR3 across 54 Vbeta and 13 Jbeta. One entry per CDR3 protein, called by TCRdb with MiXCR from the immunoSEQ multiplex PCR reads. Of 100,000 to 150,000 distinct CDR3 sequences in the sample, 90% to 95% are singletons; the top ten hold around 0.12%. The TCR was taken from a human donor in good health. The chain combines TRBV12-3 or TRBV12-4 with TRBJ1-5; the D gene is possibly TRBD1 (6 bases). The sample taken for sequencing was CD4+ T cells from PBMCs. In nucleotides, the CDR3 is TGTGCCAGCAGTTTAGGGGGGGGCCCGAAAGTTGGTCAGCCCCAGCATTTT. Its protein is CASSLGGGPKVGQPQHF.